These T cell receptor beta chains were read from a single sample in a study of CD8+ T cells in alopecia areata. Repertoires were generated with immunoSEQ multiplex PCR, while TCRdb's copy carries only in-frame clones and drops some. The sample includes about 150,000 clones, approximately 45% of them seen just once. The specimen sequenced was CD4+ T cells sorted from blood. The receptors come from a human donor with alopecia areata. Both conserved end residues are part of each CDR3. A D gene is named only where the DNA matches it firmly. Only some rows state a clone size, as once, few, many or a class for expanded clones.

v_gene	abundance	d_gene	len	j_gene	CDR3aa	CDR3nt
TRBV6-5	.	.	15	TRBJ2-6	CASSYSTNGANVLTF	TGTGCCAGCAGTTACTCGACTAATGGGGCCAACGTCCTGACTTTC
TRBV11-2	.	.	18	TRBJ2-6	CASSAPPGQASGANVLTF	TGTGCCAGCAGCGCCCCCCCAGGGCAGGCCTCTGGGGCCAACGTCCTGACTTTC
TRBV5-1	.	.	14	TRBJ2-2	CASSFASSTGELFF	TGCGCCAGCAGCTTTGCTAGCAGCACCGGGGAGCTGTTTTTT
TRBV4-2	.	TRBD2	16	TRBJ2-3	CASSLSGRATPDTQYF	TGTGCCAGCAGCCTAAGCGGGAGGGCCACCCCAGATACGCAGTATTTT
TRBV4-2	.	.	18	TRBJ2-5	CAGSPTVRQVRGRETQYF	TGTGCCGGCAGCCCCACGGTTCGTCAAGTGAGGGGACGTGAGACCCAGTACTTC
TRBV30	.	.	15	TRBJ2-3	CAWSVRSSRTDTQYF	TGTGCCTGGAGTGTACGTAGCTCTCGCACAGATACGCAGTATTTT
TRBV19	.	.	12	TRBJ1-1	CASSLRGTEAFF	TGTGCCAGTAGTCTGCGGGGGACTGAAGCTTTCTTT
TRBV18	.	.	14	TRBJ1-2	CASSPPSTGGGYTF	TGTGCCAGCTCACCACCATCAACAGGAGGTGGCTACACCTTC
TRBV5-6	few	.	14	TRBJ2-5	CASSLVAGAETQYF	TGTGCCAGCAGCTTGGTGGCGGGGGCAGAGACCCAGTACTTC
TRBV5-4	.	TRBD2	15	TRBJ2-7	CASSLGTSSFYEQYF	TGTGCCAGCAGCTTGGGGACTAGCTCCTTCTACGAGCAGTACTTC
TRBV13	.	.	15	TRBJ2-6	CASSRLLSGANVLTF	TGTGCCAGCAGCCGCCTACTCTCTGGGGCCAACGTCCTGACTTTC
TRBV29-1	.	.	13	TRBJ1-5	CSVDFGRNQPQHF	TGCAGCGTTGATTTTGGACGCAATCAGCCCCAGCATTTT
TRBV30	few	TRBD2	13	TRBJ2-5	CAWSQREGGTQYF	TGTGCCTGGAGTCAGCGGGAGGGGGGGACCCAGTACTTC
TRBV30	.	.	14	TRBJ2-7	CAWSVGGQNYEQYF	TGTGCCTGGAGTGTAGGGGGGCAGAACTACGAGCAGTACTTC
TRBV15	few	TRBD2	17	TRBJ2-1	CATSRDSGGRRYNEQFF	TGTGCCACCAGCAGAGATTCCGGCGGGAGACGGTACAATGAGCAGTTCTTC
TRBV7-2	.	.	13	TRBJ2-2	CASSPRQGGELFF	TGTGCCAGCAGCCCAAGGCAGGGGGGGGAGCTGTTTTTT
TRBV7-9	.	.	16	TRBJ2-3	CASSLAGTVSTDTQYF	TGTGCCAGCAGCTTAGCGGGGACGGTCAGCACAGATACGCAGTATTTT
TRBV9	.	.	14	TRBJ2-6	CASRKGSGANVLTF	TGTGCCAGCAGGAAGGGGTCTGGGGCCAACGTCCTGACTTTC
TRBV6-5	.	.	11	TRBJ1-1	CASSWGTEAFF	TGTGCCAGCAGCTGGGGGACTGAAGCTTTCTTT
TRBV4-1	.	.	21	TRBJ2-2	CASSQELAGAGLADHTGELFF	TGCGCCAGCAGCCAAGAGTTGGCAGGGGCAGGGCTAGCGGACCACACCGGGGAGCTGTTTTTT
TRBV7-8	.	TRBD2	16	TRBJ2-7	CASSLLAGGSYHEQYF	TGTGCCAGCAGCTTACTAGCGGGAGGGAGTTACCACGAGCAGTACTTC
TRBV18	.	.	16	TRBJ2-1	CASSPPWAGSDNEQFF	TGTGCCAGCTCACCACCATGGGCGGGTTCGGACAATGAGCAGTTCTTC
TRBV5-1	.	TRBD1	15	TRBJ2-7	CASSLARDRGNEQYF	TGCGCCAGCAGCTTGGCCCGGGACAGGGGAAACGAGCAGTACTTC
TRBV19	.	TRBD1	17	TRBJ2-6	CASSIGQGRSGANVLTF	TGTGCCAGTAGTATTGGACAGGGAAGGTCTGGGGCCAACGTCCTGACTTTC
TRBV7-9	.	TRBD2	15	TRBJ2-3	CASSLGLAVTDTQYF	TGTGCCAGCAGCTTGGGTCTAGCGGTCACAGATACGCAGTATTTT
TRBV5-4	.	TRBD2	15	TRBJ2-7	CASSDTSGSSYEQYF	TGTGCCAGCAGTGATACTAGCGGGAGCTCCTACGAGCAGTACTTC
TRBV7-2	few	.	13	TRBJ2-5	CASSASWTETQYF	TGTGCCAGCAGCGCCTCGTGGACCGAGACCCAGTACTTC
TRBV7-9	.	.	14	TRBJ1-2	CASSLDLRGYGYTF	TGTGCCAGCAGCTTAGATCTCAGGGGATATGGCTACACCTTC
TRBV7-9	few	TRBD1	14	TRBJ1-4	CASSPVGTVEKLFF	TGTGCCAGCAGCCCCGTTGGGACAGTTGAAAAACTGTTTTTT
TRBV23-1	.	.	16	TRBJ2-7	CASSQSPTTSSYEQYF	TGCGCCAGCAGTCAATCGCCGACTACTAGTAGCTACGAGCAGTACTTC
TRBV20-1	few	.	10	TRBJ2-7	CSALGNEQYF	TGCAGTGCTCTGGGAAACGAGCAGTACTTC
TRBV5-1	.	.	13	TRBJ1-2	CASKPGHLHGYTF	TGCGCCAGTAAACCGGGACATCTTCATGGCTACACCTTC
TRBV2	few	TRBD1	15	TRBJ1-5	CASSEEQTGHQPQHF	TGTGCCAGCAGTGAAGAGCAGACAGGGCATCAGCCCCAGCATTTT
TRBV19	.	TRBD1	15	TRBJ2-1	CASSIWDRVANEQFF	TGTGCCAGTAGTATTTGGGACAGGGTCGCAAATGAGCAGTTCTTC
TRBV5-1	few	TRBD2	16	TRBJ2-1	CASSTIAGGPGNEQFF	TGCGCCAGCAGCACCATAGCGGGAGGCCCTGGCAATGAGCAGTTCTTC
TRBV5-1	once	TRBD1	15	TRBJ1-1	CASSGKNRGYTEAFF	TGCGCCAGCAGCGGTAAAAACAGGGGGTACACTGAAGCTTTCTTT
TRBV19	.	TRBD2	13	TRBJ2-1	CACRTSGSNEQFF	TGTGCTTGTAGGACTAGCGGGAGCAATGAGCAGTTCTTC
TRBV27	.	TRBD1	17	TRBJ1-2	CASRNGRGRLANYGYTF	TGTGCCAGCAGGAATGGCAGGGGGCGTTTAGCTAACTATGGCTACACCTTC
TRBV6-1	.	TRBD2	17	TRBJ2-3	CASSEVAGGGVADTQYF	TGTGCCAGCAGTGAAGTAGCTGGGGGGGGAGTGGCAGATACGCAGTATTTT
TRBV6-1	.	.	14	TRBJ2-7	CASSQSGRPYEQYF	TGTGCCAGCAGCCAGTCGGGACGCCCCTACGAGCAGTACTTC
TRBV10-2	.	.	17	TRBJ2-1	CASSESVPPHSYNEQFF	TGCGCCAGCAGTGAGTCGGTACCTCCCCATTCCTACAATGAGCAGTTCTTC
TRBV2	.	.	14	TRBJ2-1	CASSGSGGPNEQFF	TGTGCCAGCAGTGGTAGTGGCGGTCCCAATGAGCAGTTCTTC
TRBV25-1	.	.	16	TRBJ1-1	CASSESWLGTNTEAFF	TGTGCCAGCAGTGAATCTTGGCTGGGGACGAACACTGAAGCTTTCTTT
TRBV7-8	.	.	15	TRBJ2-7	CASSLRTPSSYEQYF	TGTGCCAGCAGCCTGCGGACTCCGAGCTCCTACGAGCAGTACTTC